These 20 T cell receptor beta chains came from one sample sequenced in a study of vaccination effects on CD4 cells after COVID-19. No antigens are known for them. This table comes from immunoSEQ multiplex PCR, and its TCRdb copy is limited to in-frame clones, with some not included. The table records about 81,000 clones, under 85% of them present only once. CD4+ T cells specific for antigen were expanded with viral peptide pools by the ViraFEST assay before sequencing. Culturing for about 10 days preceded CD4+ T cell isolation. Each participant received a vaccine that was either BNT162b2 or mRNA-1273, given as two doses. The source material was CD4+ T cells from PBMCs cultured with HCoV-OC43 spike peptides, sampled after COVID-19 vaccination. As to subset: HCoV-OC43 spike overlapping peptide pool stimulation. Source of these receptors: a human donor who received a COVID-19 vaccine.

V gene TRBV28 combines with J gene TRBJ1-3; D is uncertain. This CDR3 is 15 amino acids long. V lost 3 bases, J lost 0 bases, and 9 bases lay in between. Per the germline V gene, CDR1 is MDHEN and CDR2 is SYDVKM. Here the CDR3 reads CASSFGLLSGNTIYF. CDR3 bases: TGTGCCAGCAGTTTCGGACTTCTCTCTGGAAACACCATATATTTT.

This clone was counted only a few times. The genes are TRBV14 and TRBJ1-1; D gene uncertain. CDR1 SGHDN and CDR2 FVKESK come from the germline V gene. V was clipped by 5 bases and J by 7 bases, with 11 bases between them. This CDR3 contains 12 residues. This CDR3 reads CASSTFSFEAFF. In DNA form, the CDR3 reads TGTGCCAGCAGCACTTTCAGCTTTGAAGCTTTCTTT.

The chain uses TRBV6-4 and TRBJ2-1; 11 nucleotides agree with TRBD2. The CDR3 covers 14 residues. Trimming at V came to 6 bases and at J to 7 bases, leaving 5 bases not matched to a gene. Germline CDR1 is MRHNA and CDR2 is SNTAGT. The CDR3 here is CASSPSGGFNEQFF. The CDR3 bases are TGTGCCAGCAGCCCTAGCGGGGGGTTTAATGAGCAGTTCTTC.

In this sample, this clone turned up a few times. V usage is TRBV4-2 and J usage is TRBJ2-2, with D unclear. The CDR3 consists of 11 residues. V was trimmed by 3 bases and J by 6 bases, leaving 2 bases between them. The germline V gene has CDR1 LGHNA and CDR2 YNFKEQ. The CDR3 region has the DNA TGTGCCAGCAGCCAGTCCGGGGAGCTGTTTTTT. Translated: CASSQSGELFF.

The chain combines TRBV5-1 with TRBJ1-2, with D possibly matching TRBD1 (5 bases). Germline V CDR1 and CDR2: SGHRS, YFSETQ. V was trimmed by 4 bases and J by 0 bases, leaving 10 bases between them. The CDR3 is made up of 14 amino acids. This CDR3 is CASSLDKPNYGYTF. As DNA, the CDR3 is TGCGCCAGCAGCCTGGACAAGCCTAACTATGGCTACACCTTC.

The CDR3 spells CASRPRAFTGELFF. DNA of the CDR3: TGTGCCAGCAGACCCAGGGCTTTCACCGGGGAGCTGTTTTTT. The V call is TRBV7-2, the J call TRBJ2-2; maybe TRBD1 (5 bases). CDR3 length equals 14 residues. The V gene's germline CDR1 is SGHTA and CDR2 FQGNSA. Trimming removed 6 bases from V and 4 bases from J, with 12 bases in between.

The chain uses TRBV5-6 and TRBJ1-4, with D unclear. The CDR3 totals 14 residues. Germline V lookup: CDR1 SGHDT, CDR2 YYEEEE. Trimming cost V 1 base and J 3 bases, with 7 bases left between them. CDR3 DNA sequence: TGTGCCAGCAGCTTGCGGCAATCTAATGAAAAACTGTTTTTT. This gives the protein CASSLRQSNEKLFF.

The chain uses TRBV6-5 and TRBJ1-3; 9 bases fit TRBD1. Germline V gene lookup returns CDR1 MNHEY and CDR2 SVGAGI. With V trimmed by 2 bases and J by 4 bases, 6 bases remained unmatched. The CDR3 has 16 amino acids. The CDR3 protein is CASSYEGTGRGNTIYF. DNA for the CDR3: TGTGCCAGCAGTTACGAAGGGACAGGGAGGGGAAACACCATATATTTT.

This clone has just a few counts. Other DNA sequences in this sample translate to the same CDR3. The chain recombines TRBV2 with TRBJ2-5; the D is unclear. The CDR3 is 10 amino acids. Per the germline V gene, CDR1 is SNHLY and CDR2 is FYNNEI. Trimming took 6 bases from V and 5 from J, leaving 4 bases between them. The chain's CDR3 is CASRRETQYF. CDR3 DNA sequence: TGTGCCAGCAGACGGGAGACCCAGTACTTC. Combining the CDR3 with reference TRBV2 and TRBJ2-5 gives the whole variable domain EPEVTQTPSHQVTQMGQEVILRCVPISNHLYFYWYRQILGQKVEFLVSFYNNEISEKSEIFDDQFSVERPDGSNFTLKIRSTKLEDSAMYFCASRRETQYFGPGTRLLVL.

The chain is built from TRBV7-9 and TRBJ2-7, with a possible D match to TRBD1 (5 bases). V was trimmed by 1 base and J by 7 bases, leaving 20 bases between them. This CDR3 is 16 amino acids long. Per germline, CDR1 SEHNR and CDR2 FQNEAQ (reference sequence). CDR3 in amino acids: CASSLDGGAGHGEQYV. CDR3 DNA sequence: TGTGCCAGCAGCTTAGATGGTGGGGCAGGGCATGGGGAGCAGTACGTC.

V gene TRBV7-2 combines with J gene TRBJ1-5, with D perhaps matching TRBD1 (6 bases). The germline CDR1 and CDR2 sequences are SGHTA and FQGNSA. The CDR3 is made up of 14 amino acids. V was shortened by 8 bases and J by 3 bases, with 14 bases between the two germline ends. The CDR3 here is CASREGGFNQPQHF. CDR3 nucleotide sequence: TGTGCCAGCCGAGAGGGGGGGTTCAATCAGCCCCAGCATTTT.

The V call is TRBV10-1, the J call TRBJ1-4; 7 bases align to TRBD1. The germline V gene has CDR1 WNHNN and CDR2 SYGVQD (reference sequence). There are 15 residues in the CDR3. V lost 5 bases to trimming and J lost 0 bases; unmatched junction nucleotides: 3. CDR3 sequence reads: CASSPGQATNEKLFF. The CDR3 region has the DNA TGCGCCAGCAGTCCCGGACAGGCAACTAATGAAAAACTGTTTTTT.

This clone has a handful of counts. J is TRBJ2-2 and V is TRBV6-5; no reliable D call. The V and J ends lost 9 bases and 1 base respectively, with 6 bases between them. This CDR3 region has 12 residues. The germline V gene has CDR1 MNHEY and CDR2 SVGAGI. The CDR3 DNA reads TGTGCCAGTACAAGGAACACCGGGGAGCTGTTTTTT. It specifies CASTRNTGELFF.

This clone was observed a single time. The V and J genes are TRBV5-8 and TRBJ2-1, with D hard to call. The CDR3 totals 16 residues. Germline V lookup: CDR1 SGHTS, CDR2 YDEGEE. Trimming left V 2 bases short and J 4 bases short, with 16 bases between. CDR3 bases: TGTGCCAGCAGCTTAAGGGCGGTTTTAGGATACAATGAGCAGTTCTTC. It specifies CASSLRAVLGYNEQFF.

This clone was recorded a few times. This rearrangement joins TRBV19 to TRBJ1-5; TRBD1 might be the D (5 bases). CDR1 LNHDA and CDR2 SQIVND come from the germline V gene (reference sequence). The CDR3 totals 15 residues. The V end lost 4 bases, the J end lost 0 bases, and 10 bases lay between the germline ends. Here the CDR3 reads CASSTPGLSNQPQHF. The CDR3 DNA reads as TGTGCCAGTAGTACCCCGGGACTTAGCAATCAGCCCCAGCATTTT.

This clone was seen once. This chain connects TRBV6-5 to TRBJ1-1; 7 positions agree with TRBD1. Trimming took 6 bases from V and 6 from J; bases not matched to a gene: 10. The CDR3 spans 14 residues. The germline V gene encodes CDR1 MNHEY and CDR2 SVGAGI. Written as DNA, the CDR3 is TGTGCCAGCAGGCGGGACAGCGCCGGCGCTGAAGCTTTCTTT. Translation gives CASRRDSAGAEAFF.

The gene calls are TRBV5-4 and TRBJ2-3; 12 bases line up with TRBD2. The CDR3 totals 19 residues. Germline CDR1 SGHNT, CDR2 YYREEE (reference sequence). Trimming took 4 bases from V and 1 from J; bases not matched to a gene: 13. The CDR3 DNA follows: TGTGCCAGCAGCCTAGGACTAGCGGGGACGGGCCTAGGCACAGATACGCAGTATTTT. Protein product: CASSLGLAGTGLGTDTQYF.

The chain employs TRBV18 and TRBJ1-2; D is possibly TRBD1 (6 bases). Germline V gene sequence: CDR1 KGHSH, CDR2 LQKENI. The CDR3 extends over 15 amino acids. Trimming removed 3 bases at V and 8 bases at J, with 19 bases between. CDR3 residues: CASSPPQGISWGYTF. As DNA, the CDR3 is TGTGCCAGCTCACCCCCTCAGGGGATCTCCTGGGGCTACACCTTC.

The chain couples TRBV5-5 to TRBJ1-4, with D possibly matching TRBD1 (5 bases). Germline V gene sequence: CDR1 SGHKS, CDR2 YYEKEE (reference sequence). Trimming stripped 0 bases from V and 5 bases from J, with 11 bases between. This CDR3 region has 15 residues. In nucleotides, the CDR3 is TGTGCCAGCAGCTTGGGGGGCGCTTTGAATGAAAAACTGTTTTTT. This translates into CASSLGGALNEKLFF.

This clone was seen a handful of times. This chain uses TRBV19 with TRBJ1-5; D is unclear. The CDR3 totals 14 residues. Deletions cut 3 bases from V and 0 bases from J, with 6 bases between. Looked up from germline, CDR1 is LNHDA and CDR2 is SQIVND (reference sequence). The CDR3 here is CASSIFGSNQPQHF. The CDR3 nucleotides are TGTGCCAGTAGTATTTTTGGTAGCAATCAGCCCCAGCATTTT.